The text below deals with one T cell receptor beta chain. The V segment lost 7 bases and the J segment 2 bases; nucleotides outside the gene matches: 8. Germline CDR1 is LGHNT and CDR2 is FRNRAP. The CDR3 length is 15 residues. The data derive from a study of cytomegalovirus exposure and HLA in healthy donors. PCR employed 60 Vbeta and 13 Jbeta primers. Libraries were prepared by immunoSEQ multiplex PCR; TCRdb keeps only in-frame clonotypes and omits some of them. Here the sample spans roughly 160,000 clones, roughly 76% being singletons. The clonotype was recovered from a woman in her 50s in good health and CMV-seronegative. The chain carries TRBV12-5 and TRBJ2-7; 10 positions agree with TRBD2. The sequenced sample consisted of PBMCs. CDR3 loop: CASAGSGGGTYEQYF. As DNA, the CDR3 is TGTGCTAGTGCCGGGAGCGGGGGGGGGACCTACGAGCAGTACTTC.